This T cell receptor beta chain stems from a study of glioma-infiltrating T cells after dendritic cell vaccination. This clone appeared once. Assay: immunoSEQ multiplex PCR; the TCRdb copy retains only in-frame clones and omits some. The sample shows around 89,000 clones, 85% to 90% of them seen only once. The sequenced sample was blood, obtained before dendritic cell vaccination. This TCR came from a human donor with glioblastoma.

The CDR3 is CASIGGGGDTQYF. CDR3 sequence (DNA): TGTGCCAGCATAGGAGGGGGGGGAGATACGCAGTATTTT. The chain joins TRBV27 to TRBJ2-3; D might be TRBD2 (7 bases). The CDR3 consists of 13 residues. Germline CDR1 and CDR2: MNHEY and SMNVEV (reference sequence). The germline V and J ends were trimmed by 7 bases and 5 bases, with 13 bases remaining between them.